The 18 T cell receptor beta chains in this list originate from one sample, sequenced in a study of post-analysis software for immune sequencing data. General study points: In patients, about 5 TRBV segments were more frequent than in controls, with TRBV5-6, TRBV5-1 and TRBV20-1 among them.

The antigens these receptors bind are not known. Included in the TCR beta cDNA libraries were unique molecular identifiers. TCRdb re-called the PCR reads through MiXCR, storing one row per CDR3 protein. The table has hundreds of thousands of distinct CDR3 sequences, 25% to 30% seen once; the top ten hold under 0.7%. The sample comprised blood. The receptors shown here come from a girl under 18 with multiple sclerosis.

The V and J genes are TRBV2 and TRBJ2-3; maybe TRBD1 (6 bases). CDR3 length equals 13 residues. The germline CDR1 and CDR2 sequences are SNHLY and FYNNEI. The V gene lost 6 bases and the J gene lost 4 bases, with 11 bases spanning the gap. CDR3: CASRETGSDTQYF. In DNA, the CDR3 is TGTGCCAGCAGAGAAACAGGGTCAGATACGCAGTATTTT.

This chain joins TRBV7-2 and TRBJ2-3, with 9 nucleotides matching TRBD2. The germline gives CDR1 SGHTA, CDR2 FQGNSA. The CDR3 is 16 residues long. The J segment lost 5 bases and the V segment lost 3 bases, leaving 9 bases of the junction unmatched. The CDR3 loop reads CASSFMRGGGIDTQYF. CDR3 nucleotide sequence: TGTGCCAGCAGCTTTATGCGGGGGGGTGGAATAGATACGCAGTATTTT.

The V and J genes are TRBV9 and TRBJ2-3, with D uncertain. CDR3 length: 15 residues. Germline V gene data show CDR1 as SGDLS and CDR2 as YYNGEE. Deletions cut 4 bases from V and 0 bases from J, with 12 bases between. Here the CDR3 DNA reads TGTGCCAGCAGCACCCGGGCCACAAGCACAGATACGCAGTATTTT. It translates to CASSTRATSTDTQYF. The full variable domain, rest sourced from reference TRBV9 and TRBJ2-3, is DSGVTQTPKHLITATGQRVTLRCSPRSGDLSVYWYQQSLDQGLQFLIQYYNGEERAKGNILERFSAQQFPDLHSELNLSSLELGDSALYFCASSTRATSTDTQYFGPGTRLTVL.

This clonotype was counted a few times. This sequence joins TRBV3-1 and TRBJ1-2; a weak D match, TRBD1 (6 bases). This CDR3 has 13 residues. V was clipped by 3 bases and J by 4 bases, with 9 bases between them. CDR1 LGHDT and CDR2 YNNKEL come from the germline V gene (reference sequence). CDR3 loop: CASSHLGAYGYTF. The DNA of the CDR3 is TGTGCCAGCAGCCACTTGGGGGCCTATGGCTACACCTTC.

This clonotype was observed many times. The rearrangement uses TRBV29-1 and TRBJ2-1, with D tentatively TRBD2 (6 bases). V shed 4 bases and J shed 7 bases, with 11 bases lying between them. Germline V CDR1 and CDR2: SQVTM, ANQGSEA. The CDR3 runs 12 residues. Written as DNA, the CDR3 is TGCAGCGTTGGCTACGGGAGAAATGAGCAGTTCTTC. Its translation: CSVGYGRNEQFF.

This clonotype has just a few counts. The rearrangement uses TRBV7-9 and TRBJ1-2, with D perhaps matching TRBD1 (6 bases). The CDR3 has 14 amino acids. The V gene's germline CDR1 is SEHNR and CDR2 FQNEAQ (reference sequence). Trimming removed 5 bases from V and 7 bases from J, with 17 bases in between. The CDR3 loop is CASSHKAGASGYTF. For the CDR3, the DNA is TGTGCCAGCAGCCATAAAGCGGGGGCTTCTGGCTACACCTTC.

The chain recombines TRBV6-5 with TRBJ2-5; perhaps TRBD1 as D (6 bases). CDR1 and CDR2 from the germline V gene are MNHEY and SVGAGI. The length of the CDR3 is 16 residues. Trimming removed 5 bases at V and 2 bases at J, with 18 bases between. CDR3 bases: TGTGCCAGCAGTCGGAGAGGGACACTAATTCAAGAGACCCAGTACTTC. Its protein is CASSRRGTLIQETQYF.

Note on this clonotype: The CDR3 carries no conserved terminal phenylalanine or tryptophan, so it likely arises from a read error. The genes are TRBV6-5 and TRBJ1-4; D may be TRBD1 (5 bases). V lost 6 bases and J lost 1, with 9 bases in between. The CDR3 extends over 14 amino acids. Germline V gene lookup returns CDR1 MNHEY and CDR2 SVGAGI. In DNA form, the CDR3 reads TGTGCCAGCAGCAACAGGAGAACTAATGAAAAACTGTTTGTT. It encodes CASSNRRTNEKLFV.

This chain connects TRBV28 to TRBJ2-1; D not resolved. Germline lookup yields CDR1 MDHEN and CDR2 SYDVKM. The CDR3 spans 13 residues. V was trimmed by 5 bases and J by 4 bases, leaving 9 bases between them. CDR3 loop: CASSPIGYNEQFF. In nucleotides, the CDR3 is TGTGCCAGCAGTCCAATCGGGTACAATGAGCAGTTCTTC.

The rearrangement uses TRBV29-1 and TRBJ1-1, with D perhaps TRBD1 (5 bases). Germline lookup yields CDR1 SQVTM and CDR2 ANQGSEA. This CDR3 has 13 residues. The V end was cut by 1 base, the J end by 11 bases, with 17 bases between. The CDR3 bases are TGCAGCGTTGAAGGGGGAACCGGGTCAGGGGCTTTCTTT. Its translation is CSVEGGTGSGAFF. Variable domain in full (rest from reference TRBV29-1 and TRBJ1-1): SAVISQKPSRDICQRGTSLTIQCQVDSQVTMMFWYRQQPGQSLTLIATANQGSEATYESGFVIDKFPISRPNLTFSTLTVSNMSPEDSSIYLCSVEGGTGSGAFFGQGTRLTVV.

The chain carries TRBV10-3 and TRBJ2-1; TRBD2 matches at 11 bases. The CDR3 totals 14 residues. Germline V gene lookup returns CDR1 ENHRY and CDR2 SYGVKD. The V segment lost 9 bases and the J segment 3 bases; nucleotides outside the gene matches: 4. DNA for the CDR3: TGTGCCATTGCTAGCGGGGGGAACTACAATGAGCAGTTCTTC. This codes for CAIASGGNYNEQFF.

For this clonotype: With a much larger clone just one base away, this may be a read error. The rearrangement joins TRBV4-3 to TRBJ1-5, with D uncertain. The CDR3 is made up of 13 amino acids. Per the germline V gene, CDR1 is LGHNA and CDR2 is YSLEER. V gave up 0 bases and J gave up 5 bases, with 5 bases separating them. CDR3 in DNA: TGCGCCAGCAGCCAAGAGGTTGATCAGCCCCAGCATTTT. Encoded protein: CASSQEVDQPQHF.

V usage is TRBV5-1 and J usage is TRBJ2-5, with 7 bases that match TRBD2. This CDR3 is 13 amino acids long. Unmatched junction bases numbered 9, after V lost 4 bases and J lost 9 bases. Germline CDR1 is SGHRS and CDR2 is YFSETQ. This chain's CDR3 is CASSKDRSGAQYF. The CDR3 DNA reads TGCGCCAGCAGCAAGGACCGGAGCGGGGCCCAGTACTTC.

The rearrangement links TRBV20-1 to TRBJ2-3; 15 bases map to TRBD2. The germline V gene encodes CDR1 DFQATT and CDR2 SNEGSKA (reference sequence). V lost 2 bases and J lost 0; bases outside the gene matches: 12. CDR3 size: 20 residues. CDR3 protein: CSARSGLAGGRVLSTDTQYF. The CDR3 DNA follows: TGCAGTGCTAGATCGGGACTAGCGGGGGGCCGCGTCCTTAGCACAGATACGCAGTATTTT.

The V call is TRBV7-2, the J call TRBJ2-1; TRBD2 matches 7 bases. The end of the DNA fits TRBJ2-7 better, so the J call may be wrong. The CDR3 runs 16 residues. Germline V gene sequence: CDR1 SGHTA, CDR2 FQGNSA. CDR3 coding DNA: TGTGCCAGCAGCATCCAAGGACGGGAGGCCTACAATGAGCAGTACTTC. Translating it yields CASSIQGREAYNEQYF.

The V and J genes are TRBV20-1 and TRBJ2-5, with unresolved D. V lost 4 bases to trimming and J lost 3 bases, with 15 bases between them. The CDR3 contains 14 residues. Germline-derived CDR1 and CDR2 are DFQATT and SNEGSKA (reference sequence). In DNA, the CDR3 is TGCAGTGCTAATTCTCCGACCGAAGAAGAGACCCAGTACTTC. This translates into CSANSPTEEETQYF.

The J gene is TRBJ1-1, the V gene TRBV12-5, with D possibly matching TRBD1 (5 bases). Between the trimmed V and J ends, which lost 2 bases and 0 bases, there was a span of 10 bases. CDR1 LGHNT and CDR2 FRNRAP come from the germline V gene. The CDR3 sequence is 15 residues long. This chain's CDR3 is CASGLSAGLNTEAFF. The CDR3 nucleotides read TGTGCTAGTGGTTTGAGTGCAGGGCTGAACACTGAAGCTTTCTTT. Full variable domain (rest looked up from reference TRBV12-5 and TRBJ1-1): DARVTQTPRHKVTEMGQEVTMRCQPILGHNTVFWYRQTMMQGLELLAYFRNRAPLDDSGMPKDRFSAEMPDATLATLKIQPSEPRDSAVYFCASGLSAGLNTEAFFGQGTRLTVV.

V is TRBV6-2 or TRBV6-3 and J is TRBJ2-7; D remains ambiguous. Trimming left V 2 bases short and J 4 bases short, with 6 bases between. CDR1 is MNHEY and CDR2 is SVGEGT in the germline V gene. This CDR3 comprises 12 residues. CDR3: CASSYAQYEQYF. As DNA, the CDR3 is TGTGCCAGCAGTTACGCCCAGTACGAGCAGTACTTC.